What follows are 9 T cell receptor beta chains derived from one specimen sequenced in a study of T cell responses to AZD1222 COVID-19 vaccine. Assay used: immunoSEQ multiplex PCR; TCRdb lists only in-frame clones, some missing. The sample yields approximately 210,000 clones, around 94% seen once. Sequenced here: peripheral blood, sampled 28 days after the second dose of the MenACWY control vaccine. The receptors were gathered from an adult who received the MenACWY meningococcal vaccine as a control.

V is TRBV30 and J is TRBJ2-5; 8 positions match TRBD2. The CDR3 contains 12 residues. Germline V CDR1 and CDR2: GTSNPN, SVGIG (reference sequence). Unmatched junction bases numbered 0, after V lost 4 bases and J lost 2 bases. The CDR3 DNA is TGTGCCTGGACTAGCGGGCAAGAGACCCAGTACTTC. Translation gives CAWTSGQETQYF. The entire variable domain, with the rest obtained from reference TRBV30 and TRBJ2-5, is as follows: SQTIHQWPATLVQPVGSPLSLECTVEGTSNPNLYWYRQAAGRGLQLLFYSVGIGQISSEVPQNLSASRPQDRQFILSSKKLLLSDSGFYLCAWTSGQETQYFGPGTRLLVL.

This chain connects TRBV28 to TRBJ2-5, with TRBD1 matching 10 bases. This CDR3 has 15 amino acids. V shed 8 bases and J 4 bases; nucleotides not matched to a gene: 10. CDR1 and CDR2 (germline): MDHEN, SYDVKM. The CDR3: CASVGQGLFGETQYF. In DNA form, the CDR3 reads TGTGCCAGCGTGGGACAGGGGCTTTTTGGAGAGACCCAGTACTTC.

V and J are TRBV5-6 and TRBJ1-2; 7 nucleotides align to TRBD1. V gave up 4 bases and J gave up 3 bases; unmatched junction bases: 3. The germline V gene encodes CDR1 SGHDT and CDR2 YYEEEE. CDR3 length: 13 residues. The CDR3 nucleotides are TGTGCCAGCAGCGACACAGGGGACTATGGCTACACCTTC. It yields the protein CASSDTGDYGYTF.

The gene calls are TRBV15 and TRBJ1-4, with a weak D call TRBD1 (5 bases). The CDR3 consists of 17 residues. Germline V gene sequence: CDR1 LNHNV, CDR2 YYDKDF (reference sequence). The V gene lost 1 base and the J gene lost 0 bases, with 12 bases spanning the gap. CDR3 bases: TGTGCCACCAGCAGAGGCCTACAGGAGGCAACTAATGAAAAACTGTTTTTT. Protein sequence: CATSRGLQEATNEKLFF.

This chain joins TRBV3-1 (or the pseudogene TRBV3-2) and TRBJ2-1; D perhaps matches TRBD2 (6 bases). This CDR3 spans 15 amino acids. Deletions cut 2 bases from V and 7 bases from J, with 15 bases between. Per germline, CDR1 LGHDT and CDR2 YNNKEL (reference sequence). The CDR3 sequence is CASSQISGVNNEQFF. CDR3 nucleotides: TGTGCCAGCAGCCAAATTTCGGGGGTGAATAATGAGCAGTTCTTC.

V is TRBV7-8 and J is TRBJ1-2, with a possible D match to TRBD1 (5 bases). Germline loops: CDR1 SGHVS, CDR2 FQNEAQ. The CDR3 runs to 18 residues. V dropped 5 bases and J dropped 0 bases, with 22 bases sitting between them. CDR3 in DNA: TGTGCCAGCAGCCCGGCTCGGCAGGGAGCGCGGGCTAACTATGGCTACACCTTC. Translation: CASSPARQGARANYGYTF.

The V and J genes are TRBV12-3 or TRBV12-4 and TRBJ2-7; D is ambiguous. Trimming removed 6 bases from V and 3 bases from J, with 6 bases in between. The CDR3 covers 11 residues. CDR3 region: CASSPYYEQYF. The CDR3 DNA follows: TGTGCCAGCAGCCCCTACTACGAGCAGTACTTC.

The chain employs TRBV6-2 or TRBV6-3 and TRBJ2-7, with a weak D call TRBD2 (5 bases). With 4 bases removed from V and 0 bases from J, the gap between germline ends came to 10 bases. The CDR3 is made up of 14 amino acids. Germline CDR1 is MNHEY and CDR2 is SVGEGT. Written as DNA, the CDR3 is TGTGCCAGCAGTTTTACTAGGAGCTCCTACGAGCAGTACTTC. Translating gives CASSFTRSSYEQYF.

V gene TRBV6-5 combines with J gene TRBJ2-7, with a weak D call TRBD2 (5 bases). The CDR3 is 11 amino acids. The V end lost 6 bases, the J end lost 6 bases, and 9 bases lay between the germline ends. CDR1 MNHEY and CDR2 SVGAGI come from the germline V gene. The CDR3 DNA sequence: TGTGCCAGCAGCCAACTAGGCGAGCAGTACTTC. It is translated as CASSQLGEQYF.